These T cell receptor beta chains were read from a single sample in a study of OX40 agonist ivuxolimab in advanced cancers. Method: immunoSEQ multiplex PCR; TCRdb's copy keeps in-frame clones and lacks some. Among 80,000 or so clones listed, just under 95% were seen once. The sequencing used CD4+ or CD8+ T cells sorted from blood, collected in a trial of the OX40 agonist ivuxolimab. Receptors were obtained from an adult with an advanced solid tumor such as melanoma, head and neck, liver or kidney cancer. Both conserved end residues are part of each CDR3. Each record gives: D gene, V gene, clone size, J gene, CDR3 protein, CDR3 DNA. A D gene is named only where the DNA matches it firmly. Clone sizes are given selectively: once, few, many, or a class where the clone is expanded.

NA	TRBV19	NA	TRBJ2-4	CASSSRTGIQYF	TGTGCCAGTAGTAGTAGAACAGGTATTCAGTACTTC
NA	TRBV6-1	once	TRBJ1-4	CASSLTTASNEKLFF	TGTGCCAGCAGCCTTACGACCGCCTCTAATGAAAAACTGTTTTTT
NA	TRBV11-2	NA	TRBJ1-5	CASSLTGSNQPQHF	TGTGCCAGCAGTCTCACAGGTAGCAATCAGCCCCAGCATTTT
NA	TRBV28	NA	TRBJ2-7	CASSLTPWRGSYEQYF	TGTGCCAGCAGTTTAACTCCGTGGAGGGGATCCTACGAGCAGTACTTC
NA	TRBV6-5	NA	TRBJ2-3	CASSPSGFFTDTQYF	TGTGCCAGCAGCCCAAGCGGCTTCTTCACAGATACGCAGTATTTT
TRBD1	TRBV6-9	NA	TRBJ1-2	CASSYRGTGYTF	TGTGCCAGCAGTTACAGGGGGACGGGCTACACCTTC
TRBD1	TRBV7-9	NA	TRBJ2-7	CASSLTDRDYEQYF	TGTGCCAGCAGCTTAACGGACAGGGACTACGAGCAGTACTTC
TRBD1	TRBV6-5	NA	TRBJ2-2	CASSPRDRLIGELFF	TGTGCCAGCAGTCCCCGGGACAGATTGATCGGGGAGCTGTTTTTT
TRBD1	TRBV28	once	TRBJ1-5	CASRVQGAQPQHF	TGTGCCAGCAGAGTTCAGGGGGCTCAGCCCCAGCATTTT
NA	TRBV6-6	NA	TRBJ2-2	CASRNTGELFF	TGTGCCAGCAGGAACACCGGGGAGCTGTTTTTT
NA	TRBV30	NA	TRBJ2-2	CAWSTGFSGELFF	TGTGCCTGGAGCACAGGGTTTTCCGGGGAGCTGTTTTTT
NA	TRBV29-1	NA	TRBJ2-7	CSVEFTEAVYEQYF	TGCAGCGTTGAATTCACGGAAGCCGTTTACGAGCAGTACTTC
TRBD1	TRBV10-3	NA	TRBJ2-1	CAISSGQESYNEQFF	TGTGCCATCAGTTCGGGACAGGAATCTTACAATGAGCAGTTCTTC
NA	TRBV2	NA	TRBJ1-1	CASSGEGGEAFF	TGTGCCAGCAGTGGAGAGGGAGGTGAAGCTTTCTTT
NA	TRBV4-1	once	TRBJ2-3	CASSPKDIRGTDTQYF	TGCGCCAGCAGCCCCAAGGACATTAGGGGAACAGATACGCAGTATTTT
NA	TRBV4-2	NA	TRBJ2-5	CASSQYGVETQYF	TGTGCCAGCAGCCAATACGGGGTAGAGACCCAGTACTTC
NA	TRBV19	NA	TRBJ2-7	CASSIENLYEQYF	TGTGCCAGTAGTATAGAAAATCTATACGAGCAGTACTTC
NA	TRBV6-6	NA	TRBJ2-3	CASSYSGDTQYF	TGTGCCAGCAGTTATTCTGGGGATACGCAGTATTTT
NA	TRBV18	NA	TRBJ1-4	CASSPKQGSVNEKLFF	TGTGCCAGCTCACCAAAACAGGGATCGGTAAATGAAAAACTGTTTTTT
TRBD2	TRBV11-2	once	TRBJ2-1	CASSSGLAGGEQFF	TGTGCCAGCAGCTCGGGACTAGCGGGAGGTGAGCAGTTCTTC
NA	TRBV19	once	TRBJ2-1	CASRKGTGSNEQFF	TGTGCCAGTAGGAAGGGTACGGGGAGCAATGAGCAGTTCTTC
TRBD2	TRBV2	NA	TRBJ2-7	CASRQGLAGGEQYF	TGTGCCAGCAGACAGGGACTAGCGGGAGGCGAGCAGTACTTC
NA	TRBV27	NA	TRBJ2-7	CASGGLTGPLSYEQYF	TGTGCCAGTGGGGGATTGACAGGTCCGCTATCCTACGAGCAGTACTTC
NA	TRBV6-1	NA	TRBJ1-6	CASSEQGPPLHF	TGTGCCAGCAGTGAACAGGGGCCACCCCTCCACTTT